A single sample is the source of the 28 T cell receptor beta chains below, sequenced in a study of post-analysis software for immune sequencing data. General study points: Patients carried several TRBV segments more frequently than controls did, and TRBV5-6, TRBV5-1 and TRBV20-1 were among them.

TCR beta libraries were prepared from cDNA with unique molecular identifiers. MiXCR, applied by TCRdb to the PCR reads, yields one record per CDR3 protein. The data show about 820,000 distinct CDR3 sequences, about 53% seen once. For these TCRs, the target antigens are not known. Sequenced input: blood. These receptors all stem from a girl aged 5 to 17 with multiple sclerosis.

A remark on this clonotype: At one end the junction does not follow the germline gene, possibly because of a read error. V is TRBV5-1 and J is TRBJ2-1, with unresolved D. Germline V gene data show CDR1 as SGHRS and CDR2 as YFSETQ. This CDR3 is built from 14 residues. CDR3 residues: CASSLALLGDEQFF. In DNA form, the CDR3 reads TGTGCCAGCAGCTTAGCTTTGCTTGGAGATGAGCAGTTCTTC.

The chain uses TRBV6-1 and TRBJ1-2; D remains unclear. Germline CDR1 is MNHNS and CDR2 is SASEGT. Trimming shortened V by 1 base and J by 4 bases, and 10 bases separated the two germline ends. The CDR3 totals 14 residues. The CDR3: CASSEVPKPYGYTF. The CDR3 nucleotides read TGTGCCAGCAGTGAAGTGCCTAAACCCTATGGCTACACCTTC.

The chain carries TRBV5-1 and TRBJ2-1; tentative D call: TRBD2 (6 bases). The better agreement between TRBJ2-7 and the DNA end casts doubt on the J call. The CDR3 length is 14 residues. CDR1 and CDR2 from the germline V gene are SGHRS and YFSETQ. CDR3 coding DNA: TGCGCCAGCAGCTTGGCCCTACTAGCTGATGAGCAGTACTTC. This codes for CASSLALLADEQYF.

This clonotype was seen a few times. The chain is built from TRBV7-9 and TRBJ2-1, with TRBD2 matching 11 bases. The V gene's germline CDR1 is SEHNR and CDR2 FQNEAQ (reference sequence). After removal of 9 bases from V and 5 bases from J, the junction contained 15 bases not matched to a gene. The CDR3 is made up of 17 amino acids. CDR3 bases: TGTGCCAGTGGCGTGGGGTCATTAGCGGGAGGGAACAATGAGCAGTTCTTC. Amino acids: CASGVGSLAGGNNEQFF.

This chain links TRBV7-3 with TRBJ2-1, with TRBD2 as a possible D gene (5 bases). The germline V and J ends were trimmed by 6 bases and 9 bases, with 9 bases remaining between them. The CDR3 loop spans 11 amino acids. CDR1 is SGHTA, CDR2 FQGTGA, per germline. DNA of the CDR3: TGTGCCAGCAGTACTGGGAGTGAGCAGTTCTTC. As protein: CASSTGSEQFF.

This clonotype has more than one count but fewer than ten. J is TRBJ2-7 and V is TRBV12-3 or TRBV12-4; D possibly corresponds to TRBD1 (6 bases). The V gene lost 5 bases and the J gene lost 0 bases, with 8 bases spanning the gap. The CDR3 sequence is 13 residues long. This CDR3 is CASSGQFSYEQYF. CDR3 DNA sequence: TGTGCCAGCAGTGGACAGTTCTCCTACGAGCAGTACTTC.

The CDR3 DNA sequence: TGTGCCAGTAGTAAACACAGGTCGAGCTCCTACAATGAGCAGTTCTTC. Its translation: CASSKHRSSSYNEQFF. The V and J genes are TRBV19 and TRBJ2-1, with D perhaps TRBD1 (5 bases). The length of the CDR3 is 16 residues. The V gene lost 4 bases and the J gene lost 0 bases, with 13 bases spanning the gap. Germline V CDR1 and CDR2: LNHDA, SQIVND (reference sequence).

The sample holds a few counts of this clonotype. The CDR3 here is CASAGTAPVYEQYF. CDR3 coding DNA: TGCGCCAGTGCTGGGACAGCCCCAGTGTACGAGCAGTACTTC. The chain has TRBV5-1 and TRBJ2-7; 7 bases line up with TRBD1. Germline V gene sequence: CDR1 SGHRS, CDR2 YFSETQ. V gave up 8 bases and J gave up 4 bases; unmatched junction bases: 12. The CDR3 consists of 14 residues.

The rearrangement joins TRBV6-1 to TRBJ2-7; D possibly corresponds to TRBD2 (5 bases). V gave up 2 bases and J gave up 3 bases, with 11 bases separating them. Germline CDR1 and CDR2: MNHNS and SASEGT. The CDR3 spans 14 residues. The CDR3 here is CASSEFVGVYEQYF. The CDR3 bases are TGTGCCAGCAGTGAATTCGTGGGAGTCTACGAGCAGTACTTC.

This clonotype was picked up a small number of times. The CDR3 protein is CASATGASQPQHF. The CDR3 region has the DNA TGTGCCAGCGCGACGGGGGCGAGTCAGCCCCAGCATTTT. The V and J genes are TRBV12-3 or TRBV12-4 and TRBJ1-5, with D perhaps TRBD1 (6 bases). CDR3 length: 13 residues. V lost 8 bases and J lost 6, with 14 bases in between.

This clonotype turned up a few times. This sequence joins TRBV4-2 and TRBJ2-6; no reliable D call. This CDR3 spans 14 amino acids. The germline CDR1 and CDR2 sequences are LGHNA and YNFKEQ. Trimming stripped 1 base from V and 2 bases from J, with 3 bases between. The CDR3 DNA reads as TGTGCCAGCAGCCAAGCGACTGGGGCCAACGTCCTGACTTTC. Translation: CASSQATGANVLTF.

The genes are TRBV7-3 and TRBJ2-1; D may be TRBD2 (6 bases). The J call may be wrong; the DNA end is better matched by TRBJ2-7. Germline V gene lookup returns CDR1 SGHTA and CDR2 FQGTGA. The CDR3 consists of 15 residues. CDR3 amino acids: CASSLDGTPTNEQYF. Here the CDR3 DNA reads TGTGCCAGCAGCTTGGACGGGACTCCCACCAATGAGCAGTACTTC.

Only a few counts were recorded for this clonotype. The V call is TRBV7-9, the J call TRBJ2-3, with D unclear. The V gene's germline CDR1 is SEHNR and CDR2 FQNEAQ (reference sequence). CDR3 length: 12 amino acids. Trimming left V 5 bases short and J 3 bases short, with 6 bases between. The DNA for the CDR3 is TGTGCCAGCAGCCCGCAGACAGATACGCAGTATTTT. This encodes CASSPQTDTQYF.

There are many counts of this clonotype. Just one base apart from a much larger clone, this may be a read error. This chain connects TRBV27 to TRBJ2-5; D perhaps matches TRBD2 (5 bases). This CDR3 is 11 amino acids long. The V gene's germline CDR1 is MNHEY and CDR2 SMNVEV (reference sequence). V was cut by 6 bases and J by 7 bases, with 9 bases left in between. The CDR3 nucleotides are TGTGCCAGCAGCTTAGGAGGGACCCAGTACTTC. This sequence encodes CASSLGGTQYF.

This clonotype was counted between two and nine times. This may be a read error: a much more frequent sequence differs by one nucleotide. V gene TRBV5-1 combines with J gene TRBJ2-5; D is undetermined. The germline V gene has CDR1 SGHRS and CDR2 YFSETQ. The length of the CDR3 is 12 residues. CDR3 protein: CAGSLAGETQYF. The CDR3 coding sequence is TGCGCCGGCAGCTTGGCCGGGGAGACCCAGTACTTC.

The genes are TRBV5-1 and TRBJ2-2; the D is unclear. The ends were cut back, 5 bases at V and 1 base at J, with 12 bases in the middle. Germline CDR1 SGHRS, CDR2 YFSETQ. CDR3 length: 15 residues. The CDR3 bases are TGCGCCAGCAGTTTCCTCGACAAGAACACCGGGGAGCTGTTTTTT. The encoded protein is CASSFLDKNTGELFF.

V gene TRBV7-8 combines with J gene TRBJ2-7; 11 nucleotides agree with TRBD1. This CDR3 region has 15 residues. Germline-derived CDR1 and CDR2 are SGHVS and FQNEAQ. V was clipped by 6 bases and J by 2 bases; unmatched bases: 6. The CDR3 sequence: CASRPWTGGPYEQYF. DNA of the CDR3: TGTGCCAGCAGGCCCTGGACAGGGGGCCCCTACGAGCAGTACTTC.

The chain is built from TRBV28 and TRBJ2-7; 7 bases agree with TRBD1. The ends lost 6 bases at V and 2 bases at J; junction bases unmatched: 4. CDR3 length: 13 amino acids. Germline loops: CDR1 MDHEN, CDR2 SYDVKM. CDR3 bases: TGTGCCAGCAGACGGGACAGTACCTACGAGCAGTACTTC. This sequence encodes CASRRDSTYEQYF.

CDR3 DNA: TGCAGTGCTAGACGCGGGAGCGAAGAGACCCAGTACTTC. Its protein is CSARRGSEETQYF. The chain uses TRBV20-1 and TRBJ2-5; TRBD2 aligns across 7 bases. CDR1 is DFQATT and CDR2 is SNEGSKA in the germline V gene (reference sequence). CDR3 size: 13 residues. The V and J ends lost 2 bases and 3 bases, in that order; junction bases with no gene match: 3.

A single count supports this clonotype. This chain uses TRBV6-1 with TRBJ2-7, with 9 bases fitting TRBD1. The CDR3 totals 15 residues. V lost 2 bases to trimming and J lost 9 bases; unmatched junction nucleotides: 11. In germline, CDR1 is MNHNS, CDR2 SASEGT. For the CDR3, the DNA is TGTGCCAGCAGTGAACCACGGGACAGGGCCATACGGCAGTACTTC. Translating it yields CASSEPRDRAIRQYF.

At least ten counts were recorded for this clonotype. V gene TRBV6-4 combines with J gene TRBJ2-3; 8 bases agree with TRBD1. Looked up from germline, CDR1 is MRHNA and CDR2 is SNTAGT. The CDR3 consists of 16 residues. V lost 3 bases and J lost 1; bases outside the gene matches: 6. CDR3 sequence reads: CASSDIPGQGTDTQYF. The DNA of the CDR3 is TGTGCCAGCAGTGATATACCGGGACAGGGCACAGATACGCAGTATTTT.

Only a few counts were recorded for this clonotype. The V call is TRBV10-1, the J call TRBJ2-7, with D perhaps matching TRBD1 or TRBD2 (5 bases each). The DNA matches TRBJ2-1 better at its end, which makes the J call doubtful. The CDR3 has 14 amino acids. Germline loops: CDR1 WNHNN, CDR2 SYGVQD (reference sequence). The CDR3: CASSGLGAGNEQFF. CDR3 nucleotide sequence: TGCGCCAGCAGTGGCCTGGGAGCAGGGAATGAGCAGTTCTTC.

V and J are TRBV6-5 and TRBJ1-1; unclear D gene. The CDR3 totals 16 residues. V shed 2 bases and J shed 0 bases, with 13 bases lying between them. In germline, CDR1 is MNHEY, CDR2 SVGAGI. The chain's CDR3 is CASSYPSDGLNTEAFF. In DNA, the CDR3 is TGTGCCAGCAGTTACCCCTCGGACGGTCTGAACACTGAAGCTTTCTTT.

The V and J genes are TRBV20-1 and TRBJ2-4; TRBD1 matches at 11 bases. Judging by the DNA end, TRBJ2-7 fits better; the J call may be wrong. In germline, CDR1 is DFQATT, CDR2 SNEGSKA (reference sequence). This CDR3 has 14 amino acids. The CDR3 DNA is TGCAGTGCTTCCCGGACAGGGGGCTACGACGAGCAGTACTTC. Translated: CSASRTGGYDEQYF.

The table lists this clonotype with a few counts. This sequence joins TRBV15 and TRBJ2-5; the match to TRBD1 covers 8 bases. The CDR3 length is 14 residues. The germline V gene has CDR1 LNHNV and CDR2 YYDKDF (reference sequence). With V trimmed by 3 bases and J by 5 bases, 5 bases remained unmatched. CDR3 sequence reads: CATSSRDRWETQYF. In nucleotides, the CDR3 is TGTGCCACCAGCAGCAGGGACAGGTGGGAGACCCAGTACTTC.

The chain links TRBV5-5 to TRBJ2-7; D unresolved. V lost 5 bases and J 9 bases, leaving 33 bases between the germline ends. This CDR3 contains 18 residues. Germline-derived CDR1 and CDR2 are SGHKS and YYEKEE (reference sequence). DNA for the CDR3: TGTGCCAGCAGGATAGATGAACGGACGTCTCCTAGGTTATATGGGCAGTACTTC. This sequence encodes CASRIDERTSPRLYGQYF.

V and J are TRBV5-1 and TRBJ2-5, with TRBD2 as a possible D gene (6 bases). V dropped 5 bases and J dropped 5 bases, with 13 bases sitting between them. CDR3 length: 13 residues. CDR1 and CDR2 from the germline V gene are SGHRS and YFSETQ. The DNA of the CDR3 is TGCGCCAGCAGGTCGGCGGGGATGGAGACCCAGTACTTC. Protein product: CASRSAGMETQYF.

The rearrangement joins TRBV5-1 to TRBJ2-1; D perhaps matches TRBD1 (6 bases). V was pared by 0 bases and J by 0 bases, with 10 bases between. Germline V CDR1 and CDR2: SGHRS, YFSETQ. The CDR3 contains 16 residues. Here the CDR3 reads CASSLGTASSYNEQFF. CDR3 in DNA: TGCGCCAGCAGCTTGGGGACAGCGAGCTCCTACAATGAGCAGTTCTTC.